This entry lists 4 T cell receptor beta chains sequenced from one sample in a study of blood T cell repertoires in COVID-19. The repertoire was sequenced with immunoSEQ multiplex PCR; TCRdb's copy has only in-frame clones and lacks some. The sample records 20,000 to 30,000 clones, roughly 90% being singletons. The sequencing input was peripheral blood. Every receptor here comes from a woman in her sixties or seventies with active COVID-19.

The chain recombines TRBV29-1 with TRBJ2-7; TRBD1 matches at 9 bases. CDR1 and CDR2 (germline): SQVTM, ANQGSEA. This CDR3 comprises 14 residues. V dropped 2 bases and J dropped 3; count of bases not matched to a gene: 5. This CDR3 reads CSVERGQGRYEQYF. The CDR3 DNA reads TGCAGCGTTGAAAGGGGACAGGGACGCTACGAGCAGTACTTC.

The CDR3 DNA follows: TGTGCCAGCAGAGTCAGGGGAGAGTACGAGCAGTACTTC. This translates into CASRVRGEYEQYF. The chain uses TRBV5-6 and TRBJ2-7; maybe TRBD1 (6 bases). Germline lookup yields CDR1 SGHDT and CDR2 YYEEEE. The CDR3 covers 13 residues. The V end lost 5 bases, the J end lost 4 bases, and 13 bases lay between the germline ends.

V usage is TRBV5-1 and J usage is TRBJ2-7; the match to TRBD2 covers 11 bases. CDR3 size: 17 residues. CDR1 is SGHRS and CDR2 is YFSETQ in the germline V gene. V shed 0 bases, J shed 3 bases, and the junction held 8 bases outside the gene matches. CDR3 bases: TGCGCCAGCAGCTTGGTTGGACTAGCGGGCGCGAGCTACGAGCAGTACTTC. Protein sequence: CASSLVGLAGASYEQYF.

V and J are TRBV15 and TRBJ2-7; D not certain. The CDR3 consists of 13 residues. V was cut by 0 bases and J by 3 bases, with 6 bases left in between. The germline CDR1 and CDR2 sequences are LNHNV and YYDKDF (reference sequence). CDR3 nucleotide sequence: TGTGCCACCAGCAGAGATCCAGGCTACGAGCAGTACTTC. Its translation is CATSRDPGYEQYF.